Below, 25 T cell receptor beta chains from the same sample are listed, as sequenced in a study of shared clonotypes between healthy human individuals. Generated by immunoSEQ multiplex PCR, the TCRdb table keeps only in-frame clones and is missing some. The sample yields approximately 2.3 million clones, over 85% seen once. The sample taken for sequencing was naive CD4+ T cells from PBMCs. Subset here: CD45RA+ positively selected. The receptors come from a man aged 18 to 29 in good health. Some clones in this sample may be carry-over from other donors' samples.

CDR3 coding DNA: TGTGCCAGTACCTCATATGGGAATACGCAGTATTTT. It codes for CASTSYGNTQYF. The V and J genes are TRBV19 and TRBJ2-3; D not certain. This CDR3 contains 12 residues. Between the trimmed V and J ends, which lost 7 bases and 7 bases, there was a span of 12 bases. The germline V gene has CDR1 LNHDA and CDR2 SQIVND (reference sequence). Full variable domain (rest looked up from reference TRBV19 and TRBJ2-3): DGGITQSPKYLFRKEGQNVTLSCEQNLNHDAMYWYRQDPGQGLRLIYYSQIVNDFQKGDIAEGYSVSREKKESFPLTVTSAQKNPTAFYLCASTSYGNTQYFGPGTRLTVL.

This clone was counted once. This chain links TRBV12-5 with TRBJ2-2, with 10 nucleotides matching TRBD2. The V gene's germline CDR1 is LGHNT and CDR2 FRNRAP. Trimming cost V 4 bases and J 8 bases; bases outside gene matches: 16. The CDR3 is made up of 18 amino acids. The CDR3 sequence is CASGSPLSSGRNFGELFF. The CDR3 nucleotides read TGTGCTAGTGGTTCTCCTTTATCTAGCGGGAGAAACTTTGGGGAGCTGTTTTTT.

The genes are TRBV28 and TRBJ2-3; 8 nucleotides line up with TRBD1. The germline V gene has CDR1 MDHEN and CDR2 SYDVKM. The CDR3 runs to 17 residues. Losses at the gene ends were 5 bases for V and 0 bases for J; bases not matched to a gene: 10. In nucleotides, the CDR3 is TGTGCCAGCAGTGCCCCCCGGACAGGGTCTAGCACAGATACGCAGTATTTT. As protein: CASSAPRTGSSTDTQYF. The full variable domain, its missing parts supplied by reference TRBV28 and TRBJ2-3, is DVKVTQSSRYLVKRTGEKVFLECVQDMDHENMFWYRQDPGLGLRLIYFSYDVKMKEKGDIPEGYSVSREKKERFSLILESASTNQTSMYLCASSAPRTGSSTDTQYFGPGTRLTVL.

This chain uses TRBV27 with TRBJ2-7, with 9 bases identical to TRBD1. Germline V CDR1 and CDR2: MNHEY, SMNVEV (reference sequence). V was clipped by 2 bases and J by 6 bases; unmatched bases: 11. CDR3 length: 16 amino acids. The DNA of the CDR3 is TGTGCCAGCAGTTTACGGTGGACAGGGGTTGGTTTCGAGCAGTACTTC. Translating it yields CASSLRWTGVGFEQYF.

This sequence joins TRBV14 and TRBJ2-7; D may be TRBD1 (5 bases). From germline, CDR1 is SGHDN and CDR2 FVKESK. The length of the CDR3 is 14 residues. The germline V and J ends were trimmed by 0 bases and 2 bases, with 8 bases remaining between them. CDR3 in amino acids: CASSQDRVTYEQYF. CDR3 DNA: TGTGCCAGCAGCCAAGACAGGGTTACCTACGAGCAGTACTTC.

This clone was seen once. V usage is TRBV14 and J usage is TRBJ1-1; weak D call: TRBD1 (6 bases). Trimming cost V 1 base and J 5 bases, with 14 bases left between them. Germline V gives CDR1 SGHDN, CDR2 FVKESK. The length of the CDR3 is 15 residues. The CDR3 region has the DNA TGTGCCAGCAGCCAAGTCGGTACAGGGTTTACTGAAGCTTTCTTT. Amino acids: CASSQVGTGFTEAFF.

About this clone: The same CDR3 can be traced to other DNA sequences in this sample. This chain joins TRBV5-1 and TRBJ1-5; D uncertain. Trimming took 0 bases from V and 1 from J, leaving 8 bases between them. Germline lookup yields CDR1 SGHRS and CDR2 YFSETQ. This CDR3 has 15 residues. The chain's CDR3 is CASSLEGRSNQPQHF. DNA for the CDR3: TGCGCCAGCAGCTTGGAGGGTCGAAGCAATCAGCCCCAGCATTTT.

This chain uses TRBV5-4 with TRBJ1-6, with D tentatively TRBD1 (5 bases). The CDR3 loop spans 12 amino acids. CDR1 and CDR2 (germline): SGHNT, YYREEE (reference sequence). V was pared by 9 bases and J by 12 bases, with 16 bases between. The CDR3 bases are TGTGCCACCGGACCGGGGCGCGGACCCCTCCACTTT. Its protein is CATGPGRGPLHF.

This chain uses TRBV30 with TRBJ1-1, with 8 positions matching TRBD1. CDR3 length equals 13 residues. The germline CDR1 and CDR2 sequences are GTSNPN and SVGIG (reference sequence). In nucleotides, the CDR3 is TGTGCGTCGGCAGGGACAGGGAACACTGAAGCTTTCTTT. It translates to CASAGTGNTEAFF.

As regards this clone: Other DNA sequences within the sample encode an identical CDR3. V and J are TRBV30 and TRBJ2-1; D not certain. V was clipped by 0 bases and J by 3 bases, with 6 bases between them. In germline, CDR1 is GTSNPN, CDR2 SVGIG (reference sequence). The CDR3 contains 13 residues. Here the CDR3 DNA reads TGTGCCTGGAGTGTAGGTCACTACAATGAGCAGTTCTTC. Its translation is CAWSVGHYNEQFF.

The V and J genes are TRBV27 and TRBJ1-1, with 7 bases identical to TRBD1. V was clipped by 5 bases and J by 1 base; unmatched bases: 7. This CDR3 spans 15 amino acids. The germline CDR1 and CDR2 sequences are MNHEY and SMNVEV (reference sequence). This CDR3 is CASSITRGTNTEAFF. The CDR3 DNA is TGTGCCAGCAGTATTACCAGGGGGACGAACACTGAAGCTTTCTTT.

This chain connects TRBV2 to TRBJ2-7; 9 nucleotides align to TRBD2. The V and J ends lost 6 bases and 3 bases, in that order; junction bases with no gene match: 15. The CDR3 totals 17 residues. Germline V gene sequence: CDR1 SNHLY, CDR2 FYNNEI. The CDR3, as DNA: TGTGCCAGCAGGACTAGCGGTCACCGTGGGGGCGGCTACGAGCAGTACTTC. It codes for CASRTSGHRGGGYEQYF.

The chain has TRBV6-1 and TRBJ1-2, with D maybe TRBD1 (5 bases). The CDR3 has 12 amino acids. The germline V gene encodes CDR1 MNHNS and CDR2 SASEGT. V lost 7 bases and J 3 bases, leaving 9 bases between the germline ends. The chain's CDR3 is CASIDSYYGYTF. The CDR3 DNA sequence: TGTGCCAGCATAGACAGCTACTATGGCTACACCTTC.

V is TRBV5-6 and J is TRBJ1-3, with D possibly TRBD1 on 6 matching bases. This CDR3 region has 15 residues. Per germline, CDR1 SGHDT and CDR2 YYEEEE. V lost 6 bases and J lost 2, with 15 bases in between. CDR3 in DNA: TGTGCCAGCACCCTGTGGGGGGGCCCTGGAAACACCATATATTTT. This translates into CASTLWGGPGNTIYF.

The CDR3 spells CASSIGYRGHQPQHF. The CDR3 bases are TGTGCCAGTAGTATAGGGTACAGGGGGCATCAGCCCCAGCATTTT. This rearrangement joins TRBV19 to TRBJ1-5; 9 nucleotides match TRBD1. J gave up 5 bases and V 1 base, and 3 bases lay outside the gene matches. The germline gives CDR1 LNHDA, CDR2 SQIVND (reference sequence). There are 15 residues in the CDR3.

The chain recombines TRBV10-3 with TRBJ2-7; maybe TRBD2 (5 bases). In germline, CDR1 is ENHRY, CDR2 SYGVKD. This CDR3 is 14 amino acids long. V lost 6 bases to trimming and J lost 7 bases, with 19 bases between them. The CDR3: CAIRPTEGQREQYF. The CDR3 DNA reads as TGTGCCATCAGACCGACCGAGGGCCAGAGGGAGCAGTACTTC.

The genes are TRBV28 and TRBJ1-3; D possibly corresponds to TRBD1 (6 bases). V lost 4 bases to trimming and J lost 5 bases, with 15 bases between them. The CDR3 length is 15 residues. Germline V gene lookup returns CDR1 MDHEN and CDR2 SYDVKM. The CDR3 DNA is TGTGCCAGCAGTTCCCGGACAGCGAAGAGAAACACCATATATTTT. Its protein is CASSSRTAKRNTIYF.

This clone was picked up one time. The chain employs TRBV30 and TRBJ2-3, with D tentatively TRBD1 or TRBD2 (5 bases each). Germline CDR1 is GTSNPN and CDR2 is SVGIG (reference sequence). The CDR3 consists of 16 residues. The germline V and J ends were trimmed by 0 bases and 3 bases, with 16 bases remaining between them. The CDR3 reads CAWSVRGARRTDTQYF. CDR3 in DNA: TGTGCCTGGAGTGTACGAGGGGCGCGGCGGACAGATACGCAGTATTTT.

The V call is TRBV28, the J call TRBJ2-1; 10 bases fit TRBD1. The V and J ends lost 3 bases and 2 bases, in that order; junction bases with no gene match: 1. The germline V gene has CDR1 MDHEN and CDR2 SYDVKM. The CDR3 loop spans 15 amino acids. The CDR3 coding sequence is TGTGCCAGCAGTTTGGGACAGGGGACCTACAATGAGCAGTTCTTC. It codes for CASSLGQGTYNEQFF.

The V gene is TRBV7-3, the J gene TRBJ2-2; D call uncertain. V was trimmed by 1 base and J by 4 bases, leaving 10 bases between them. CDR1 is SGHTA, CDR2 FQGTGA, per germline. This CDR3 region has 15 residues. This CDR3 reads CASSLSPRTTGELFF. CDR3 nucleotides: TGTGCCAGCAGCTTAAGTCCCAGGACCACCGGGGAGCTGTTTTTT.

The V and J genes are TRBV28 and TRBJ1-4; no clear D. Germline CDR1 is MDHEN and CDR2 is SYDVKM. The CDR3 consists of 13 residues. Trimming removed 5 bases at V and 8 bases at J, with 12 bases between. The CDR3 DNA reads TGTGCCAGCAGTGTGGGTCAACGCGAAAAACTGTTTTTT. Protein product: CASSVGQREKLFF.

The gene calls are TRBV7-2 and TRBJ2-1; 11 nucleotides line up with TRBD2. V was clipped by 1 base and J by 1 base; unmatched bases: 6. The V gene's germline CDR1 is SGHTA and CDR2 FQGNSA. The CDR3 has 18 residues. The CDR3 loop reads CASSLGVAGGRSYNEQFF. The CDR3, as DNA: TGTGCCAGCAGCTTAGGGGTAGCGGGAGGGCGGTCCTACAATGAGCAGTTCTTC.

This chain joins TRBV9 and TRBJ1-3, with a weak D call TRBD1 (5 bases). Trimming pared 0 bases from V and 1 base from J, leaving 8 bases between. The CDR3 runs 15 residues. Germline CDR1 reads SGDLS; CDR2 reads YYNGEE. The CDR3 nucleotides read TGTGCCAGCAGCGTAGCTGGGGCTTCTGGAAACACCATATATTTT. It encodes CASSVAGASGNTIYF.

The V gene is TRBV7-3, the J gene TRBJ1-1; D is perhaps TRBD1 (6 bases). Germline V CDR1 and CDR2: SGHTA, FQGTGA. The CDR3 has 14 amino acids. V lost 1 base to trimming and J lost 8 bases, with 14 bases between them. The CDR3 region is CASSLNPATGEAFF. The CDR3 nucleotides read TGTGCCAGCAGCTTAAACCCCGCGACAGGCGAAGCTTTCTTT.

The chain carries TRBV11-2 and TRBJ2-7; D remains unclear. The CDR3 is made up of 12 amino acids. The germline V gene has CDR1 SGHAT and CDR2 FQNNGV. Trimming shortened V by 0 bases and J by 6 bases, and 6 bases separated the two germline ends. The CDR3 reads CASSLDLSEQYF. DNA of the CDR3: TGTGCCAGCAGCTTAGACCTTTCCGAGCAGTACTTC.